Sequencing of this TCR beta chain was carried out in a study of somatic mutations in cytotoxic T cells in rheumatoid arthritis (dated by TCRdb to 2016 to 2017). For context, the study as a whole: Peripheral blood (about 28 ml EDTA) was collected from patients immediately after diagnosis and before any treatment began. Whether expanded CD8+ T-cell clones in untreated, newly diagnosed rheumatoid arthritis carry somatic mutations was the study question, and clonality was characterized with TCRB deep sequencing. The median ages of the patient and control groups were essentially identical. For roughly 63 rheumatoid arthritis patients and 20 or so healthy controls, TCRB deep sequencing was carried out. Some T-cell populations stained with V beta antibodies were sorted by flow on a FACSAria II or Sony SH800 to nearly 100% purity, with sorted V beta1+ cells additionally subjected to TCRB sequencing. Broader findings and caveats from the paper: In 8 of 65 patients the largest CD8+ clone exceeded 20% of CD8+ cells, and several identical CD8+ TCRB sequences were shared between blood and synovial fluid. CD8+ clonality increased with age in patients (Spearman r=0.49) but not in healthy controls. There was no significant difference in CD8+ T-cell clonality between rheumatoid arthritis patients and age-matched healthy controls. It was unknown which antigens the expanded CD8+ clones targeted, and their absence from virus-specific databases did not exclude viral specificity.

Concerning this clone itself: The antigen it recognizes is unknown. No qualities accompany the bases; no much larger clone lies one base away.

Positive magnetic bead selection on an AutoMACS was used to isolate CD4+ and CD8+ cells, with flow cytometry used to check purity. Initial screening for clonal expansions relied on flow cytometry with a TCR V beta antibody panel, after which sorted CD8+ fractions underwent TCRB deep sequencing for characterization. Ficoll-Paque PLUS density gradient separation was used to isolate peripheral blood mononuclear cells. DNA from CD4-enriched, CD8-enriched or PBMC samples was extracted using Nucleospin Tissue or Tissue XS kits and then quantified on a Qubit 2.0 fluorometer. TCRB CDR3 sequencing used the immunoSEQ assay on genomic DNA. The published analysis was carried out like this. When patient CD8+ clones exceeding 1% were checked against published virus-specific TCRB sequences, only a few matched. Analyses were restricted to productive TCRB rearrangements. Defining a clone by its unique TCRB CDR3 sequence, the study calculated clonality as a productive clonality index derived from Shannon entropy. The template counts of each clone relative to the total templates per sample were used to calculate repertoire overlap between two samples. A correlation with a Spearman r of 0.55 to 0.75 was found between V-gene usage by flow cytometry and V-gene usage by TCRB sequencing. TCRdb retrieved this table from immuneACCESS and kept in-frame rearrangements only. Not all clones are present; in checked studies, unresolved V genes account for under half, and no reason is known for the remainder. V and J calls and clone size are those listed in that table; D and trimming were worked out from the DNA. Recorded for this sample are approximately 11,000 clones; 80% to 95% of them occurred a single time. Jointly, the top ten make up around 13% of the sample.

Sequenced: CD8+ T cells sorted from blood. This TCR came from a woman aged 18-29 years with rheumatoid arthritis.

The DNA sequence follows: TGTGCCAGCAGTTTAGGGACAGGGTTTTACAATGAGCAGTTCTTC. Protein translation: CASSLGTGFYNEQFF. The V gene is TRBV27 and the J gene is TRBJ2-1, with 9 junctional bases fitting TRBD1. From its cysteine to its phenylalanine, the CDR3 spans 15 amino acids. The sequence is cut down to CDR3 DNA, 45 bases in frame from base 1. The germline V gene (reference sequence) provides CDR1 MNHEY and CDR2 SMNVEV. Clipping removes 2 bases from V and 4 bases from J, with 3 as the unmatched junction base count.